This T cell receptor beta chain was identified in a study of T-cell reconstitution after alpha-beta-depleted transplantation in children. This clonotype was seen a few times. Between the trimmed V and J ends, which lost 1 base and 2 bases, there was a span of 12 bases. Germline V gene data show CDR1 as SEHNR and CDR2 as FQNEAQ (reference sequence). The length of the CDR3 is 16 residues. Unique molecular identifiers were used in preparing the TCRbeta library. Each CDR3 protein gets one entry after TCRdb re-called the PCR reads with MiXCR. The sample lists about 610,000 distinct CDR3 sequences, roughly 10% seen once, with less than 5% in the top ten.

The sequences come from PBMCs from the stem cell graft donor, collected from the stem cell graft. The TCR originated in a human donor who donated a stem cell graft to a child with acute myeloid leukemia. V is TRBV7-9 and J is TRBJ1-5, with D possibly being TRBD1 (5 bases). The CDR3 loop reads CASSLDGAVGNQPQHF. The CDR3 DNA follows: TGTGCCAGCAGCTTAGACGGGGCGGTGGGCAATCAGCCCCAGCATTTT.